This entry concerns a single TCR beta chain. Unique molecular identifiers were built into the TCRbeta library. TCRdb called the PCR reads again in MiXCR, with one record for every CDR3 protein. The repertoire has about 210,000 distinct CDR3 sequences, more than 15% of them found once; the top ten carry roughly two fifths. The data are from a study of T-cell reconstitution after alpha-beta-depleted transplantation in children. The CDR3 length is 12 residues. Germline V lookup: CDR1 SNHLY, CDR2 FYNNEI. The V and J ends lost 3 bases and 4 bases respectively, with 5 bases between them. This chain uses TRBV2 with TRBJ2-3; a possible D gene is TRBD2 (5 bases). The clonotype was recovered from a male patient between 2 and 15 years old who had a stem cell transplant for acute lymphoblastic leukemia, so the T cells may come from the graft donor. Here the sequenced sample was PBMCs, mostly from graft donor cells, taken 360 days after TCRalphabeta/CD19-depleted stem cell transplant. Here the CDR3 DNA reads TGTGCCAGCAGTGAGGGAGCAGATACGCAGTATTTT. Translating it yields CASSEGADTQYF.